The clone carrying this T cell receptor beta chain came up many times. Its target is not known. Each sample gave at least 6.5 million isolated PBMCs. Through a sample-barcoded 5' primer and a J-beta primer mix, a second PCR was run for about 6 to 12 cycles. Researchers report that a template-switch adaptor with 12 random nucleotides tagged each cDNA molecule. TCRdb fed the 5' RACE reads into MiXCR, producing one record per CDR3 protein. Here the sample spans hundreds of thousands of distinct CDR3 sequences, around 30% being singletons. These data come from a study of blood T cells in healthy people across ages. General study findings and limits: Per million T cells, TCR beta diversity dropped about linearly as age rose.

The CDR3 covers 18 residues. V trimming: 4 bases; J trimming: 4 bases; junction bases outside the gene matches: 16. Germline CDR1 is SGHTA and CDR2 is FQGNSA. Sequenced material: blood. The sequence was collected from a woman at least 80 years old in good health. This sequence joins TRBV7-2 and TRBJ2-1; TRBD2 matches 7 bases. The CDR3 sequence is CASSSRGLAWEGYNEQFF. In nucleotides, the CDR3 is TGTGCCAGCAGCTCCAGAGGCCTAGCGTGGGAGGGGTACAATGAGCAGTTCTTC.